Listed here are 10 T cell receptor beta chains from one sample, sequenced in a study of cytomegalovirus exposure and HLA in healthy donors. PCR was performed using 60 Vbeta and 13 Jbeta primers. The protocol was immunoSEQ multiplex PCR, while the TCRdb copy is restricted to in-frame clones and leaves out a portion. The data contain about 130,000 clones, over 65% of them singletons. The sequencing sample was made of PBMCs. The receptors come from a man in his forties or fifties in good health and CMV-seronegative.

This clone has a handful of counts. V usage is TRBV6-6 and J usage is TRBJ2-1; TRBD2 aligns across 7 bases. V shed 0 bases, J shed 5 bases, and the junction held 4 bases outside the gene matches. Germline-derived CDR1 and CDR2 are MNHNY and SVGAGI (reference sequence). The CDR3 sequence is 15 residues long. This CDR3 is CASSYSREEDNEQFF. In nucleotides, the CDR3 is TGTGCCAGCAGTTACTCACGGGAGGAGGACAATGAGCAGTTCTTC.

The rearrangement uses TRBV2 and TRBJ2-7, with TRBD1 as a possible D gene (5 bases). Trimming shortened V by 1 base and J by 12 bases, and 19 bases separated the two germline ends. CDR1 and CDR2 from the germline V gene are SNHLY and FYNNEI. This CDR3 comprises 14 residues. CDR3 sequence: CASSEGSGSLSLYF. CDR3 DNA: TGTGCCAGCAGTGAAGGGTCAGGGTCCTTGAGCTTGTACTTC. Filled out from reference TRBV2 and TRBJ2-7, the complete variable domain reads EPEVTQTPSHQVTQMGQEVILRCVPISNHLYFYWYRQILGQKVEFLVSFYNNEISEKSEIFDDQFSVERPDGSNFTLKIRSTKLEDSAMYFCASSEGSGSLSLYFGPGTRLTVT.

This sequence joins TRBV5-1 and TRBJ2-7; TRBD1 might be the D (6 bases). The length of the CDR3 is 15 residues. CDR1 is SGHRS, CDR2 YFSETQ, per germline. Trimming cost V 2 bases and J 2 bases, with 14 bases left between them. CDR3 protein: CASSFEAGAPYEQYF. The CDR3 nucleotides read TGCGCCAGCAGCTTCGAAGCAGGGGCCCCCTACGAGCAGTACTTC.

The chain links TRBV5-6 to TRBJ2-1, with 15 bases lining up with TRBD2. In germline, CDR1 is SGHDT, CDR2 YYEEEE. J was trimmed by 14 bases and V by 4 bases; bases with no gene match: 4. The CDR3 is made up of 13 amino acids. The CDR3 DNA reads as TGTGCCAGCAGCCCGGGGACTAGCGGGAGGAAGTTCTTC. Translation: CASSPGTSGRKFF.

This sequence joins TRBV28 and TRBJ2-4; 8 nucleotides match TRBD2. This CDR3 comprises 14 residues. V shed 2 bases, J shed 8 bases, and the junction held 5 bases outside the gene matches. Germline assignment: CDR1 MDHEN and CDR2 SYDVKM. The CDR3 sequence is CASSLAAGADIQYF. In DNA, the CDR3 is TGTGCCAGCAGTTTAGCAGCGGGGGCAGACATTCAGTACTTC.

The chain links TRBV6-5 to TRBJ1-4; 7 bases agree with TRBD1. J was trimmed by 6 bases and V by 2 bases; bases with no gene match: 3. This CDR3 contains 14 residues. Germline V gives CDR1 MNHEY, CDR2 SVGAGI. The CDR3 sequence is CASSYTGTDEKLFF. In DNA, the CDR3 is TGTGCCAGCAGTTACACCGGGACAGATGAAAAACTGTTTTTT.

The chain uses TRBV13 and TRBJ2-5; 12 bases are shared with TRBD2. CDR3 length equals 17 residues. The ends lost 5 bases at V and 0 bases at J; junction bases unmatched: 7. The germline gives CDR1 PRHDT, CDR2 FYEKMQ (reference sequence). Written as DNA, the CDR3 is TGTGCCAGCAGCATCCGGACTAGCGGGGCGTACCAAGAGACCCAGTACTTC. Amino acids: CASSIRTSGAYQETQYF.

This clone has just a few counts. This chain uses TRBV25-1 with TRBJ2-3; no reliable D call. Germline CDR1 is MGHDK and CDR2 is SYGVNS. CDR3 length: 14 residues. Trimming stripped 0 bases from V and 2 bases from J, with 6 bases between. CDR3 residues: CASSEYALTDTQYF. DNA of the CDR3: TGTGCCAGCAGTGAATATGCACTCACAGATACGCAGTATTTT. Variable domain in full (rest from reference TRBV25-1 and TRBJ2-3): EADIYQTPRYLVIGTGKKITLECSQTMGHDKMYWYQQDPGMELHLIHYSYGVNSTEKGDLSSESTVSRIRTEHFPLTLESARPSHTSQYLCASSEYALTDTQYFGPGTRLTVL.

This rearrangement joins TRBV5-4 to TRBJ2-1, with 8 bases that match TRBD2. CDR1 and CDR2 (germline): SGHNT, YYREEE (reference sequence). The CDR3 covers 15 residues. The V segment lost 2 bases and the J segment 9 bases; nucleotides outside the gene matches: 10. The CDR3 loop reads CASSFNRGGGIEQFF. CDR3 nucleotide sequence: TGTGCCAGCAGCTTTAACCGGGGGGGCGGAATTGAGCAGTTCTTC.

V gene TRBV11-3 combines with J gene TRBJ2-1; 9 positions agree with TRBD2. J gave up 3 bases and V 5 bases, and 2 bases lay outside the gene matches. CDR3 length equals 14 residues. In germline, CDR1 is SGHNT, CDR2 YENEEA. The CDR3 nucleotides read TGTGCCAGCAGCCGGACTAGCGTCTACAATGAGCAGTTCTTC. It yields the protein CASSRTSVYNEQFF.